This T cell receptor beta chain was found in a study of vaccination and CD4 T cells after COVID-19. V gave up 5 bases and J gave up 6 bases; unmatched junction bases: 13. The germline CDR1 and CDR2 sequences are MDHEN and SYDVKM. The CDR3 spans 17 residues. On this clonotype: Its antigen is not identified.

Specified treatment: approximately nine-day PBMC culture with coronavirus spike peptide pools or control peptides (ViraFEST assay). Cultures of PBMCs, two million per well, were set up with around 10 IU/ml IL-2 and 10 ug/ml peptide pools. Sequencing of the DNA from cultured CD4+ T cells was carried out with the Oncomine TCR Beta short-read assay. A single record per CDR3 protein comes from TCRdb applying MiXCR to the PCR reads. The table has 9,500 to 15,000 distinct CDR3 sequences, about 37% seen once. The V call is TRBV28, the J call TRBJ1-5; 10 nucleotides agree with TRBD1. The source of this sequence is a human donor with COVID-19. Sequenced input: cultured CD4+ T cells from blood. CDR3 nucleotides: TGTGCCAGCAGTCTGACCGCCGGGACAGGGGTCGGTCAGCCCCAGCATTTT. Protein product: CASSLTAGTGVGQPQHF.